The 3 T cell receptor beta chains listed next were all sequenced from one sample in a study of blood T cell repertoires in COVID-19. Clones were sequenced by immunoSEQ multiplex PCR, and TCRdb holds only the in-frame ones, with some missing. Seen here are a few hundred thousand clones, approximately 90% observed once, and the top ten hold less than 1.5%. The sequenced material came from PBMCs or T cells enriched from blood (not recorded which). All receptors derive from a woman aged 18-30 years who had recovered from COVID-19.

This clone was recorded once. The genes are TRBV27 and TRBJ1-6; D is unresolved. Trimming removed 1 base at V and 9 bases at J, with 7 bases between. The CDR3 is 13 amino acids. The germline V gene encodes CDR1 MNHEY and CDR2 SMNVEV (reference sequence). The CDR3 is CASSLWAPSPLHF. In DNA, the CDR3 is TGTGCCAGCAGTTTATGGGCTCCTTCACCCCTCCACTTT.

The genes are TRBV23-1 and TRBJ1-4; D gene ambiguous. TRBV23-1 is annotated as an ORF whose role is uncertain. The CDR3 extends over 13 amino acids. V was pared by 2 bases and J by 8 bases, with 9 bases between. In DNA form, the CDR3 reads TGCGCCAGCAGTCAAGAGGAAACCGAAAAACTGTTTTTT. This gives the protein CASSQEETEKLFF.

The CDR3 nucleotides read TGCGCCAGCAGCTCACAGGGGGCCTCCTACAATGAGCAGTTCTTC. As protein: CASSSQGASYNEQFF. The genes are TRBV5-1 and TRBJ2-1; 9 positions agree with TRBD1. The CDR3 loop spans 15 amino acids. CDR1 SGHRS and CDR2 YFSETQ come from the germline V gene. Trimming took 3 bases from V and 0 from J; bases not matched to a gene: 1.